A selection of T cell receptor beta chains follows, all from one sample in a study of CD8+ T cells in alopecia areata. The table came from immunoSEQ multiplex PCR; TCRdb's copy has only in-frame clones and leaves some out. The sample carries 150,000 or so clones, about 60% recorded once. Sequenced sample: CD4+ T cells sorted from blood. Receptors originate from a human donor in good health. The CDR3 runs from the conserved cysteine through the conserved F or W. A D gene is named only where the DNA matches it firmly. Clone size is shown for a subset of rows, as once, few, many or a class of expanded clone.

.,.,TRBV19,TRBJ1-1,TGTGCCAGTAGGACCGATGGGGGGCTAATGAACACTGAAGCTTTCTTT,CASRTDGGLMNTEAFF
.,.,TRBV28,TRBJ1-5,TGTGCCAGCAGTCCACGGGCCCGGGGGAAAAATCAGCCCCAGCATTTT,CASSPRARGKNQPQHF
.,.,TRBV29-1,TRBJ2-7,TGCAGCGTTGTTGGGGAAAGGGCAGGGCGTTTGGAGTACGAGCAGTACTTC,CSVVGERAGRLEYEQYF
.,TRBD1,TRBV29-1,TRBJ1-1,TGCAGCGTTCGACAGGGTCAGAACACTGAAGCTTTCTTT,CSVRQGQNTEAFF
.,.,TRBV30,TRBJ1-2,TGTGCCTGGAGTGTACGGGAGAACTATGGCTACACCTTC,CAWSVRENYGYTF
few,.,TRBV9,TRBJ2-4,TGTGCCAGCAGCGTAGGGGACGTGAACATTCAGTACTTC,CASSVGDVNIQYF
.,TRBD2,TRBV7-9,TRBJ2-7,TGTGCCAGCAGCTTCCTAGCGGGGGGGCAGGCCTACGAGCAGTACTTC,CASSFLAGGQAYEQYF
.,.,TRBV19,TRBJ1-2,TGTGCCAGTAGTAAGGGGGGTTGGTTCGACTATGGCTACACCTTC,CASSKGGWFDYGYTF
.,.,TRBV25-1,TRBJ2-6,TGTGCCAGCAGTGAAACTAGGGGCAGGGCCAACGTCCTGACTTTC,CASSETRGRANVLTF
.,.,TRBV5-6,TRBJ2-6,TGTGCCAGCCTTAGAGAATCTGGGGCCAACGTCCTGACTTTC,CASLRESGANVLTF
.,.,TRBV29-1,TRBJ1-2,TGCAGCGTTGAAGTCGTTCGGGAAAATGGCTACACCTTC,CSVEVVRENGYTF
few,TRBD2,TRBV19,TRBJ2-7,TGTGCCAGTAGTCGGACTAGCGGGAGAGGCGAGCAGTACTTC,CASSRTSGRGEQYF
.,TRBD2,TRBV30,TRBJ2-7,TGTGCCTGGAGGATAATAAGACTAGCCGGCGAGCAGTACTTC,CAWRIIRLAGEQYF
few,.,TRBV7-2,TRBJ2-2,TGTGCCAGCAGCATCTCACAGGGAACCGGGGAGCTGTTTTTT,CASSISQGTGELFF
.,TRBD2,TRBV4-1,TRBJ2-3,TGCGCCAGCAGCCACCGATTGACTAGCGGACACTTCACAGATACGCAGTATTTT,CASSHRLTSGHFTDTQYF
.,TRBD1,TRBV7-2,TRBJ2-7,TGTGCCAGCAGCTTAGATCCATATCGCCGGGACAGGGGGCCGGAGCAGTACTTC,CASSLDPYRRDRGPEQYF
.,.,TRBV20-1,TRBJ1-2,TGCAGTGCTAGGACGAGCTACACCTTC,CSARTSYTF
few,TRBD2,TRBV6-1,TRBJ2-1,TGTGCCAGCAGTGGTCTATCGGGAGGTTACAATGAGCAGTTCTTC,CASSGLSGGYNEQFF
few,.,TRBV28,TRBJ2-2,TGTGCCAGCAGTGCCCCAGCGGTAGGCACCGGGGAGCTGTTTTTT,CASSAPAVGTGELFF
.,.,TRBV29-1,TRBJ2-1,TGCAGCGTTGAAAAGGGTTCTTCCTACAATGAGCAGTTCTTC,CSVEKGSSYNEQFF
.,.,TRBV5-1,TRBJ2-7,TGCGCCAGCAGCTCCTTCAGGGGGGACGAGCAGTACTTC,CASSSFRGDEQYF
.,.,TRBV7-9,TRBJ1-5,TGTGCCAGCAGTAGGGCCCCTTCAGCCAATCAGCCCCAGCATTTT,CASSRAPSANQPQHF
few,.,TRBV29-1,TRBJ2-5,TGCAGCGTTGAGAGGGGGGGAGAGACCCAGTACTTC,CSVERGGETQYF
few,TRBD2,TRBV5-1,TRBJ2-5,TGCGCCAGCAGCCTCCTTACTAGCGGGAGTGTAGAGACCCAGTACTTC,CASSLLTSGSVETQYF
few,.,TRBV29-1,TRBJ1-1,TGCAGCGTTGTAGGGAGCGCGACTGAAGCTTTCTTT,CSVVGSATEAFF
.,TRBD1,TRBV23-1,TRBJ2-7,TGCGCCAGCCGGGACAGGGATGCCGAGCAGTACTTC,CASRDRDAEQYF
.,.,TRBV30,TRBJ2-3,TGTGCCTGGAGTGTTTTACGTTCAGGGAGGAGCACAGATACGCAGTATTTT,CAWSVLRSGRSTDTQYF
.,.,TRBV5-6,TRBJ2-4,TGTGCCAGCAGCGGGCCCTTATGGGAGGACATTCAGTACTTC,CASSGPLWEDIQYF